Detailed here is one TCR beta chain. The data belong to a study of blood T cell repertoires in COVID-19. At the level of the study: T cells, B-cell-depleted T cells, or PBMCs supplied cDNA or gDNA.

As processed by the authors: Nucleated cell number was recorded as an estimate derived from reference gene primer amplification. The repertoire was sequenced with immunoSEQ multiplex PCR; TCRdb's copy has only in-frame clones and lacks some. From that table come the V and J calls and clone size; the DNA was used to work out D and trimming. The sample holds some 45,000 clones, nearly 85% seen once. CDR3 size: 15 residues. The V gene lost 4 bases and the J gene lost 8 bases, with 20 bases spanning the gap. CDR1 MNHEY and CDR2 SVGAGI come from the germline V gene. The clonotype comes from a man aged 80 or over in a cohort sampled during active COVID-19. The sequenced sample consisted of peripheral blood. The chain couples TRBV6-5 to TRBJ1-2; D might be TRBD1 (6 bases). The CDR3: CASSLTVPGRGGYTF. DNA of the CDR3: TGTGCCAGCAGTTTGACAGTACCTGGAAGGGGGGGCTACACCTTC.